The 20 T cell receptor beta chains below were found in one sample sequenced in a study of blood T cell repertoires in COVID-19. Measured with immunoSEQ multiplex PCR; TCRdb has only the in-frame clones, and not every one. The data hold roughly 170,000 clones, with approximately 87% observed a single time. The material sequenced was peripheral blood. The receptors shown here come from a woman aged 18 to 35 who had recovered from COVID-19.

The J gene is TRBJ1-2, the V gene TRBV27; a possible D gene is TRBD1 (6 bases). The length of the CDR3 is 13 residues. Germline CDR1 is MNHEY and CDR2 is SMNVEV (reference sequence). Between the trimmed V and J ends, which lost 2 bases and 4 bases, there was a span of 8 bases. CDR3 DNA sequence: TGTGCCAGCAGTTTAGGGACACTCTATGGCTACACCTTC. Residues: CASSLGTLYGYTF.

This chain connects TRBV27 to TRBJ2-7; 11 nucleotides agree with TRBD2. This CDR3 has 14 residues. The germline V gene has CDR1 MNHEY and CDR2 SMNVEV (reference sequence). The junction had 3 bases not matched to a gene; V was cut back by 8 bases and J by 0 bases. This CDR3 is CASRTSGSSYEQYV. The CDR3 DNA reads TGTGCCAGCCGAACTAGCGGGAGCTCCTACGAGCAGTACGTC.

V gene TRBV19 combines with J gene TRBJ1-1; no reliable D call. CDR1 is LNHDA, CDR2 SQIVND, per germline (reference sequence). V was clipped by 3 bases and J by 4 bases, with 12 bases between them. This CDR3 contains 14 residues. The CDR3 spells CASSMYNPGTEAFF. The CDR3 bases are TGTGCCAGTAGTATGTACAACCCAGGCACTGAAGCTTTCTTT.

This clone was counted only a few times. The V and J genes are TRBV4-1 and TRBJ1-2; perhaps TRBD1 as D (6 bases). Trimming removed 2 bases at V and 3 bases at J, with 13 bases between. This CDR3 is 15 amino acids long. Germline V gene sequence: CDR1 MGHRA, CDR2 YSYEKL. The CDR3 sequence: CASSQHTGPDYGYTF. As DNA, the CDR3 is TGCGCCAGCAGCCAACACACAGGGCCGGACTATGGCTACACCTTC.

The CDR3 sequence: CASSQYRTGGGEQFF. In nucleotides, the CDR3 is TGCGCCAGCAGCCAATATAGGACTGGGGGCGGGGAGCAGTTCTTC. This chain connects TRBV4-3 to TRBJ2-1; D possibly corresponds to TRBD1 (6 bases). V lost 2 bases and J 10 bases, leaving 18 bases between the germline ends. This CDR3 is 15 amino acids long. Germline CDR1 is LGHNA and CDR2 is YSLEER.

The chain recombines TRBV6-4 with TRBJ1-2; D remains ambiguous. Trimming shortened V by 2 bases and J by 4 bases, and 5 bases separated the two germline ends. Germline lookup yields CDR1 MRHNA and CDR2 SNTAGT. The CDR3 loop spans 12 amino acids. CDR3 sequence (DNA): TGTGCCAGCAGTGACGGCTTCTATGGCTACACCTTC. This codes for CASSDGFYGYTF.

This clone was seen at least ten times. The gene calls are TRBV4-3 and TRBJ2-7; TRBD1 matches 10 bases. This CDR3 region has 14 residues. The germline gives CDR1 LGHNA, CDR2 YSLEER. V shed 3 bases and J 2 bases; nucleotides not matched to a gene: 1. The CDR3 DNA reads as TGCGCCAGCAGCCAGGGACAGGGGACCTACGAGCAGTACTTC. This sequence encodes CASSQGQGTYEQYF.

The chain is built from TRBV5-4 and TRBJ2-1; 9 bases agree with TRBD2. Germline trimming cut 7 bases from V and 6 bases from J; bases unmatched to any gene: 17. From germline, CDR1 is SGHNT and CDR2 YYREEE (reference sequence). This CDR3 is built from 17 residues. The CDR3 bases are TGTGCCAGCTCGAAGTCAGCGGGAGGCTCCAAAGCCAATGAGCAGTTCTTC. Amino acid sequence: CASSKSAGGSKANEQFF.

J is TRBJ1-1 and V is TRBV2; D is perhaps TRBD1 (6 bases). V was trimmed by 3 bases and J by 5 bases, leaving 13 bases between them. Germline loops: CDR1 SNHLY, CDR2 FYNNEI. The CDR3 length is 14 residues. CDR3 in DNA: TGTGCCAGCAGTGATGCCCGGGGGGCAACTGAAGCTTTCTTT. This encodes CASSDARGATEAFF.

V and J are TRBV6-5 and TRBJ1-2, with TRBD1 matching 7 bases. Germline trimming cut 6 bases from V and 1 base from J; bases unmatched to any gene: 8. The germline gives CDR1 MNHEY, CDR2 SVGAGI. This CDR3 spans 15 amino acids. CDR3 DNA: TGTGCCAGCAGGTCACCGGGACAGTATAACTATGGCTACACCTTC. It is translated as CASRSPGQYNYGYTF.

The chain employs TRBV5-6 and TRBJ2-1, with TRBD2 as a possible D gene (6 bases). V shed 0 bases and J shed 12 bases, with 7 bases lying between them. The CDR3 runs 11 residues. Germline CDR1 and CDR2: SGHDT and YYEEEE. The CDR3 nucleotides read TGTGCCAGCAGCTTGGCGGGGGTGCAGTTCTTC. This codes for CASSLAGVQFF. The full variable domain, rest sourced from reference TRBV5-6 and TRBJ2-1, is DAGVTQSPTHLIKTRGQQVTLRCSPKSGHDTVSWYQQALGQGPQFIFQYYEEEERQRGNFPDRFSGHQFPNYSSELNVNALLLGDSALYLCASSLAGVQFFGPGTRLTVL.

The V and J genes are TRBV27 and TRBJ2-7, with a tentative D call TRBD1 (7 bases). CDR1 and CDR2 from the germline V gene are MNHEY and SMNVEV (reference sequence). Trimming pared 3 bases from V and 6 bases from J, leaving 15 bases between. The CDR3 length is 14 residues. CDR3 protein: CASSLRLQGGEQYF. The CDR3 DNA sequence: TGTGCCAGCAGTTTGCGGCTGCAGGGGGGCGAGCAGTACTTC.

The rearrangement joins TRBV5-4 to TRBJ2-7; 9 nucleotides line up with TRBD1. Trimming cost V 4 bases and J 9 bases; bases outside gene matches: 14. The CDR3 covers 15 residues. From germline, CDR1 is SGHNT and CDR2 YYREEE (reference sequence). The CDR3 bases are TGTGCCAGCAGCCCGAACAGGGGGCCAGGAAGTGGGCAGTACTTC. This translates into CASSPNRGPGSGQYF.

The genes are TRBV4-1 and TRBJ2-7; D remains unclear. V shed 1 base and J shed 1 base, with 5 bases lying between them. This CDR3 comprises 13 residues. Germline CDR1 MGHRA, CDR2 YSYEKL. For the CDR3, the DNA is TGCGCCAGCAGCCAAGGTCCATCCTACGAGCAGTACTTC. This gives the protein CASSQGPSYEQYF.

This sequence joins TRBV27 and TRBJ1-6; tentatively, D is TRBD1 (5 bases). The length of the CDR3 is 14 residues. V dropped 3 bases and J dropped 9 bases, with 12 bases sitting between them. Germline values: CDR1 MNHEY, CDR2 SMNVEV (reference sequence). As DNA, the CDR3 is TGTGCCAGCAGTTTTAGGGGTAGGGCTTCACCCCTCCACTTT. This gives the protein CASSFRGRASPLHF.

For the CDR3, the DNA is TGTGCCCTACGACGGGGACTCGGAGAGACCCAGTACTTC. This sequence encodes CALRRGLGETQYF. V and J are TRBV6-5 and TRBJ2-5; weak D call: TRBD2 (6 bases). The germline gives CDR1 MNHEY, CDR2 SVGAGI. Deletions cut 11 bases from V and 4 bases from J, with 17 bases between. CDR3 length: 13 residues.

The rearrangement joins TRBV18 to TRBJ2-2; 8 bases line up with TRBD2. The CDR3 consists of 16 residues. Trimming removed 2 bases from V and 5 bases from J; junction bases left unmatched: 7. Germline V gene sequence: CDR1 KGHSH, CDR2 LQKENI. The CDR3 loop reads CASSPGERGRTGELFF. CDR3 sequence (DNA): TGTGCCAGCTCACCAGGAGAGCGGGGGAGGACCGGGGAGCTGTTTTTT.

The CDR3 DNA follows: TGCGCCAGCAGCCCCGGACAGGGATCTAGCACAGATACGCAGTATTTT. Translating gives CASSPGQGSSTDTQYF. The V and J genes are TRBV5-1 and TRBJ2-3; the match to TRBD1 covers 8 bases. Germline assignment: CDR1 SGHRS and CDR2 YFSETQ. V lost 4 bases and J lost 0; bases outside the gene matches: 7. The CDR3 covers 16 residues.

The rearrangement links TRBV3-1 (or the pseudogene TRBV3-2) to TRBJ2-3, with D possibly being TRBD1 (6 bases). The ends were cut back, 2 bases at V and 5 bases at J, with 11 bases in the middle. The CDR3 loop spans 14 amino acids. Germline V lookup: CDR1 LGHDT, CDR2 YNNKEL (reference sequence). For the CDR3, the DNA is TGTGCCAGCAGCCAACCAGGGGATGAAGATACGCAGTATTTT. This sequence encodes CASSQPGDEDTQYF.

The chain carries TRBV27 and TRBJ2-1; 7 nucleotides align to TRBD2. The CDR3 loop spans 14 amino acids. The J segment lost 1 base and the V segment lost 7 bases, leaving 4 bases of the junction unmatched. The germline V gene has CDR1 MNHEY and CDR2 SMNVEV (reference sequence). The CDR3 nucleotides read TGTGCCAGCATGACGGGGGGATCCTACAATGAGCAGTTCTTC. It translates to CASMTGGSYNEQFF.